This T cell receptor (beta chain) is drawn from a study of cytomegalovirus exposure and HLA in healthy donors. The data were produced by immunoSEQ multiplex PCR, yet TCRdb's version contains in-frame clones alone and is incomplete. The sample includes about 160,000 clones, 95% to 96% of them seen just once. Germline V lookup: CDR1 SGHRS, CDR2 YFSETQ. Trimming took 2 bases from V and 3 from J, leaving 16 bases between them. The CDR3 sequence is 16 residues long. The sequence was obtained from a woman younger than 30 in good health and CMV-seronegative. Sequencing was carried out using PBMCs. The genes are TRBV5-1 and TRBJ2-3; D possibly corresponds to TRBD1 (8 bases). This CDR3 is CASSLGQGGWTDTQYF. The CDR3 bases are TGCGCCAGCAGCTTAGGACAGGGAGGGTGGACAGATACGCAGTATTTT.